This TCR beta chain was retrieved from a study of T cells in Graves' hyperthyroidism and ophthalmopathy. The source material, RNA transcripts, was used to amplify TCR beta CDR3 regions. An initial round of RT-PCR targeting the TCR CDR3 relied on the HTBI primer set. MiXCR, run by TCRdb on the multiplex PCR reads, gives a single entry per CDR3 protein. The table lists nearly 600,000 distinct CDR3 sequences, 12% to 15% of them singletons. Germline lookup yields CDR1 MNHEY and CDR2 SVGEGT. V lost 0 bases and J 4 bases, leaving 7 bases between the germline ends. This CDR3 comprises 13 residues. This clonotype was seen many times. What it binds is not known. Study-wide results and caveats: It was a median around seven months before onset that the model predicted ophthalmopathy. Most thyroid-expanded clonotypes above 0.001 were also found in blood.

The source of this sequence is a woman between 18 and 29 years old with Graves' ophthalmopathy. This rearrangement joins TRBV6-2 or TRBV6-3 to TRBJ2-7, with unresolved D. The sample was blood. The CDR3 protein is CASSYSDDYEQYF. DNA of the CDR3: TGTGCCAGCAGTTACTCGGATGATTACGAGCAGTACTTC.